This is a list of T cell receptor beta chains from one sample in a study of T cells in Graves' hyperthyroidism and ophthalmopathy. TCRdb itself ran the multiplex PCR reads through MiXCR, one entry per CDR3 protein. The table shows nearly 750,000 distinct CDR3 sequences, with 35% occurring only once. Sample: blood. The receptors here all came from a woman between 40 and 55 years old with Graves' hyperthyroidism. Each CDR3 is given with its conserved first and last residue. A D gene is named only where the DNA matches it firmly. Only part of the rows carry a size: once, few, many, or a class if the clone is expanded.

abundance	j_gene	d_gene	v_gene	CDR3aa	CDR3nt
NA	TRBJ2-7	NA	TRBV19	CASSQTTSYEQYF	TGTGCCAGTAGCCAAACGACTAGCTACGAGCAGTACTTC
NA	TRBJ1-1	NA	TRBV5-1	CASSQLLGDTEAFF	TGCGCCAGCAGCCAGCTACTCGGGGACACTGAAGCTTTCTTT
many	TRBJ1-2	NA	TRBV7-9	CASSVGTQTNYGYTF	TGTGCCAGCAGCGTAGGGACTCAGACTAACTATGGCTACACCTTC
many	TRBJ1-1	NA	TRBV12-3/TRBV12-4	CASSYGSNTEAFF	TGTGCCAGCAGTTATGGTTCGAACACTGAAGCTTTCTTT
many	TRBJ1-2	NA	TRBV19	CASNTGFYGYTF	TGTGCCAGTAACACAGGTTTCTATGGCTACACCTTC
many	TRBJ2-5	NA	TRBV7-2	CASKQQETQYF	TGTGCCAGCAAACAGCAAGAGACCCAGTACTTC
NA	TRBJ2-2	NA	TRBV5-1	CASSLGQPGELFF	TGCGCCAGCAGCTTGGGACAACCCGGGGAGCTGTTTTTT
many	TRBJ2-5	TRBD2	TRBV7-2	CASSLAVLAVGETQYF	TGTGCCAGCAGCCTCGCGGTACTAGCGGTGGGAGAGACCCAGTACTTC
NA	TRBJ1-4	NA	TRBV12-3/TRBV12-4	CASSSVVLEKLFF	TGTGCCAGCAGTTCTGTAGTGCTTGAAAAACTGTTTTTT
NA	TRBJ1-5	NA	TRBV9	CASSQELRGGQPQHF	TGTGCCAGCAGCCAAGAGCTGCGGGGCGGACAGCCCCAGCATTTT
NA	TRBJ1-1	NA	TRBV30	CAWSVLWVEAFF	TGTGCCTGGAGTGTACTTTGGGTTGAAGCTTTCTTT
many	TRBJ1-6	NA	TRBV5-4	CASSFLVTPNSPLHF	TGTGCCAGCAGCTTTCTCGTGACACCTAATTCACCCCTCCACTTT
few	TRBJ1-2	TRBD1	TRBV5-1	CASSLTGTGVDGYTF	TGCGCCAGCAGCCTGACCGGGACAGGGGTCGATGGCTACACCTTC
NA	TRBJ1-5	TRBD1	TRBV25-1	CASSYGQEGNQPQHF	TGTGCCAGCAGTTACGGACAGGAGGGCAATCAGCCCCAGCATTTT
NA	TRBJ1-1	NA	TRBV10-3	CAIRYQKNTEAFF	TGTGCCATCAGATACCAGAAGAACACTGAAGCTTTCTTT
once	TRBJ1-1	NA	TRBV6-5	CASGPTTEAFF	TGTGCCAGCGGGCCAACCACTGAAGCTTTCTTT
NA	TRBJ2-5	TRBD2	TRBV9	CASSELPGGGETQYF	TGTGCCAGCTCTGAGCTCCCCGGGGGGGGAGAGACCCAGTACTTC
many	TRBJ1-1	TRBD1	TRBV4-1	CASSQDGTANTEAFF	TGCGCCAGCAGCCAAGACGGGACAGCGAACACTGAAGCTTTCTTT
NA	TRBJ2-7	NA	TRBV6-5	CASSYSAQGNEQYF	TGTGCCAGCAGTTACTCGGCACAGGGCAACGAGCAGTACTTC
NA	TRBJ1-2	TRBD1	TRBV10-3	CAISDGQGPRVYYTF	TGTGCCATCAGTGACGGACAGGGTCCCAGGGTTTACTACACCTTC
NA	TRBJ1-1	NA	TRBV10-3	CAILGAAGGYTETFF	TGTGCCATCCTGGGCGCCGCCGGGGGGTACACTGAAACTTTCTTT
NA	TRBJ1-5	NA	TRBV19	CASSYTTTQPQHF	TGTGCCAGTAGCTATACAACTACGCAGCCCCAGCATTTT